This T cell receptor beta chain is drawn from a study of T cells in Graves' hyperthyroidism and ophthalmopathy. Study-wide background: Pretreatment peripheral blood was obtained at initial diagnosis.

This clonotype showed up many times. What it recognizes is unknown. RNA transcripts were the template for amplifying TCR beta CDR3 regions. An initial round of RT-PCR targeting the TCR CDR3 relied on the HTBI primer set. TCRdb reanalysed the multiplex PCR reads using MiXCR and keeps one entry per CDR3 protein. The sample holds some 440,000 distinct CDR3 sequences, 15% to 18% seen once. Regarding the study as a whole: With a median lead of roughly 6.8 months before onset, the model predicted ophthalmopathy.

This CDR3 is 14 amino acids long. CDR1 is DFQATT, CDR2 SNEGSKA, per germline (reference sequence). V was pared by 2 bases and J by 3 bases, with 14 bases between. The chain links TRBV20-1 to TRBJ2-7; maybe TRBD2 (6 bases). The clonotype comes from a woman aged 18 to 35 with Graves' hyperthyroidism. The specimen was blood. CDR3 protein: CSARHPGEYYEQYF. The DNA for the CDR3 is TGCAGTGCTAGACACCCGGGGGAGTACTACGAGCAGTACTTC.